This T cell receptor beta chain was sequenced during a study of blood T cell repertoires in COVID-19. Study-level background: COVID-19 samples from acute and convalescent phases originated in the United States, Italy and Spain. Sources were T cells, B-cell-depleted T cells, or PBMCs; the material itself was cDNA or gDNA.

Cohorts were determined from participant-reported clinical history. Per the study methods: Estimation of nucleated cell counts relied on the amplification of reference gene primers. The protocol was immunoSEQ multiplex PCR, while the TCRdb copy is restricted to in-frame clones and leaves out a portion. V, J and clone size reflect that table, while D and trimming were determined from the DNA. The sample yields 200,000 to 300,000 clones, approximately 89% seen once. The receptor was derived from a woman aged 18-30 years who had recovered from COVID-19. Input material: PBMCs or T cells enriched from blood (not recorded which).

CDR3 residues: CASSPSGGAYNEQFF. CDR3 sequence (DNA): TGTGCCAGCAGCCCGAGCGGGGGGGCCTACAATGAGCAGTTCTTC. This chain links TRBV7-6 with TRBJ2-1; TRBD2 agrees at 10 bases. The CDR3 contains 15 residues. The V and J ends lost 5 bases and 2 bases, in that order; junction bases with no gene match: 3. Germline V gene data show CDR1 as SGHVS and CDR2 as FNYEAQ.